Below, one TCR beta chain is given with its context. Original handling: Quantification of nucleated cells was approximated via reference gene primer amplification. Using immunoSEQ multiplex PCR, the repertoire was profiled, and TCRdb retains in-frame clones only, with some absent. That table is the source of V, J and clone size, and D and trimming were worked out from the DNA. The sample records fewer than 150,000 clones, about 89% being singletons. The data stem from a study of blood T cell repertoires in COVID-19. Whole-study context: The United States, Italy and Spain provided the acute and convalescent COVID-19 samples. The analysed material was cDNA or gDNA that came from T cells, B-cell-depleted T cells, or PBMCs.

J was trimmed by 9 bases and V by 3 bases; bases with no gene match: 7. CDR1 is MGHDK and CDR2 is SYGVNS in the germline V gene. The CDR3 has 15 residues. The clonotype was recovered from a woman in her 70s with acute or convalescent COVID-19. Sequencing input: peripheral blood. The genes are TRBV25-1 and TRBJ2-1; 11 positions match TRBD2. The CDR3 DNA reads TGTGCCAGCAGTGACTTTAGCGGGGGGGCCAGTGAGCAGTTCTTC. Encoded protein: CASSDFSGGASEQFF.